Each of the 11 T cell receptor beta chains below was sequenced from the same sample in a study of siplizumab effects on memory and regulatory T cells. Assay: immunoSEQ multiplex PCR; the TCRdb copy retains only in-frame clones and omits some. Of 100,000 or so clones listed, 91% were seen once; the top ten hold about 0.15%. The sequenced sample consisted of CD4+ T cells sorted from blood. Every receptor here comes from a human donor in good health.

The chain joins TRBV19 to TRBJ2-5; D not certain. V was clipped by 3 bases and J by 1 base, with 15 bases between them. The germline CDR1 and CDR2 sequences are LNHDA and SQIVND (reference sequence). CDR3 length equals 16 residues. This chain's CDR3 is CASSIWVGNTQETQYF. CDR3 coding DNA: TGTGCCAGTAGTATTTGGGTTGGGAACACCCAAGAGACCCAGTACTTC.

Regarding this clone: The same CDR3 can be traced to other DNA sequences in this sample. The CDR3 DNA is TGTGCCAGCAGCCCTGAGGACAGGGTCAACTATGGCTACACCTTC. This codes for CASSPEDRVNYGYTF. V and J are TRBV7-9 and TRBJ1-2; 8 positions match TRBD1. Germline V lookup: CDR1 SEHNR, CDR2 FQNEAQ (reference sequence). The CDR3 has 15 residues. J gave up 2 bases and V 5 bases, and 7 bases lay outside the gene matches.

This chain links TRBV18 with TRBJ1-2, with D possibly being TRBD1 (5 bases). CDR3 size: 14 residues. Germline values: CDR1 KGHSH, CDR2 LQKENI. V lost 8 bases and J lost 8, with 21 bases in between. The CDR3 here is CASATGTAYRGYTF. For the CDR3, the DNA is TGTGCCAGCGCCACCGGGACGGCGTATCGAGGCTACACCTTC. Filled out from reference TRBV18 and TRBJ1-2, the complete variable domain reads NAGVMQNPRHLVRRRGQEARLRCSPMKGHSHVYWYRQLPEEGLKFMVYLQKENIIDESGMPKERFSAEFPKEGPSILRIQQVVRGDSAAYFCASATGTAYRGYTFGSGTRLTVV.

This chain uses TRBV21-1 with TRBJ2-7; the table's D gene call, TRBD2, was not cross checked with the DNA. TRBV21-1 is a recognized pseudogene. The length of the CDR3 is 15 residues. CDR3: CASIIAGDTTYEQYF. The CDR3 DNA reads as TGTGCCAGCATCATCGCGGGCGACACCACCTACGAGCAGTACTTC.

The rearrangement uses TRBV5-6 and TRBJ2-3; 13 bases fit TRBD2. Germline V CDR1 and CDR2: SGHDT, YYEEEE. CDR3 length equals 18 residues. The V gene end was trimmed by 0 bases and the J gene end by 3 bases; junction bases not matched to a gene: 7. The CDR3 region is CASSLGLAGGLGTDTQYF. The CDR3 coding sequence is TGTGCCAGCAGCTTGGGACTAGCGGGGGGCCTGGGGACAGATACGCAGTATTTT.

The chain links TRBV2 to TRBJ2-3, with D possibly matching TRBD2 (5 bases). Looked up from germline, CDR1 is SNHLY and CDR2 is FYNNEI. The CDR3 runs 17 residues. V lost 0 bases and J lost 2, with 15 bases in between. The CDR3: CASSEASGVTVTDTQYF. The CDR3 coding sequence is TGTGCCAGCAGTGAAGCTTCCGGGGTCACCGTCACAGATACGCAGTATTTT.

The gene calls are TRBV18 and TRBJ2-7; D gene unclear. Trimming removed 5 bases from V and 0 bases from J, with 14 bases in between. The germline V gene has CDR1 KGHSH and CDR2 LQKENI. The CDR3 covers 15 residues. The CDR3 sequence is CASSSPALGSYEQYF. CDR3 DNA: TGTGCCAGCTCATCCCCCGCCCTGGGCTCCTACGAGCAGTACTTC.

This clone was found once. J is TRBJ2-3 and V is TRBV5-1; 8 nucleotides agree with TRBD2. This CDR3 is built from 17 residues. The J segment lost 2 bases and the V segment lost 7 bases, leaving 15 bases of the junction unmatched. CDR1 and CDR2 (germline): SGHRS, YFSETQ. The CDR3 sequence: CASVRGGLFASTDTQYF. CDR3 bases: TGCGCCAGCGTCCGCGGGGGGCTCTTCGCGTCCACAGATACGCAGTATTTT.

The rearrangement joins TRBV4-2 to TRBJ2-2, with 11 bases lining up with TRBD2. Trimming cost V 2 bases and J 6 bases; bases outside gene matches: 5. This CDR3 spans 16 amino acids. CDR1 and CDR2 (germline): LGHNA, YNFKEQ. The CDR3: CASSQPSGGPPGELFF. For the CDR3, the DNA is TGTGCCAGCAGCCAACCTAGCGGGGGGCCCCCCGGGGAGCTGTTTTTT.

The chain carries TRBV5-4 and TRBJ1-1; D may be TRBD1 (5 bases). The CDR3 contains 15 residues. Trimming removed 0 bases from V and 0 bases from J, with 9 bases in between. Germline loops: CDR1 SGHNT, CDR2 YYREEE (reference sequence). The CDR3: CASSLAGGVNTEAFF. CDR3 sequence (DNA): TGTGCCAGCAGCTTGGCTGGGGGGGTGAACACTGAAGCTTTCTTT. The whole variable domain, filled in from reference TRBV5-4 and TRBJ1-1, reads ETGVTQSPTHLIKTRGQQVTLRCSSQSGHNTVSWYQQALGQGPQFIFQYYREEENGRGNFPPRFSGLQFPNYSSELNVNALELDDSALYLCASSLAGGVNTEAFFGQGTRLTVV.

This chain links TRBV9 with TRBJ2-7, with D unresolved. Germline V lookup: CDR1 SGDLS, CDR2 YYNGEE. The CDR3 runs to 13 residues. V lost 0 bases, J lost 2 bases, and 6 bases lay in between. CDR3 amino acids: CASSVDGPYEQYF. CDR3 sequence (DNA): TGTGCCAGCAGCGTAGACGGTCCCTACGAGCAGTACTTC.